The clone carrying this T cell receptor beta chain was seen many times. Its specificity is not known. The sample originates from a study of neurological immune-mediated disorders. General study results and limits: HTLV-1-associated myelopathy had the most TCR clonal expansion, and multiple sclerosis had the least, less than healthy controls. There were no CDR3 amino acid sequences shared by expanded clones across subjects, a result suggesting private repertoires in all groups.

The team produced cDNA through 5'RACE using 10-nucleotide random UMIs. Every sequencing run produced over 160 million TCR-beta sequences that came from 15-18 subjects. TCRdb reprocessed the 5' RACE reads with MiXCR, giving one entry per CDR3 protein. The sample shows some 68,000 distinct CDR3 sequences, roughly 13% of them seen only once. The time point: longitudinal time-point 1 (baseline). The sequence was collected from a female donor with HTLV-1-associated myelopathy (HAM/TSP). Sequencing was done on a sample of PBMCs.

This CDR3 is CARSEGQEASGELFF. The CDR3 bases are TGCGCCAGATCAGAGGGACAGGAAGCCTCCGGGGAGCTGTTTTTT. The chain links TRBV5-1 to TRBJ2-2; 8 nucleotides agree with TRBD1. Trimming removed 8 bases from V and 6 bases from J; junction bases left unmatched: 12. Germline V gene sequence: CDR1 SGHRS, CDR2 YFSETQ. This CDR3 is built from 15 residues.